This T cell receptor (beta chain) derives from a study of blood T cell repertoires in COVID-19 (TCRdb year 2020). With respect to the entire study: Collaborator samples came from the United States, Italy and Spain and covered acute and convalescent phases of COVID-19. The prospective study material was composed of cDNA or gDNA derived from T cells, B-cell-depleted T cells, or PBMCs. The dataset comprised deeply sampled blood TCRbeta repertoires from subjects exposed to, actively infected with, or recovered from COVID-19. The repertoires were released in a freely available public database intended as a resource for research on the immune response to SARS-CoV-2. Samples came from the ongoing ImmuneRACE study (first 160 participants) plus 1,254 subjects from 6 global collaborators. The sample metadata nearly always contained a de-identified subject ID, COVID-19 status, age in years and sex. HLA class I and class II types, where available, came from metadata supplied by the sample provider rather than from assay-based typing. The study at large found these results: The amount of clinical and demographic metadata varied by source and participant and was provided uncurated.

Compared with germline, V lacks 4 bases and J lacks 13 bases; bases without a gene match: 4. From the cysteine through the phenylalanine, the CDR3 covers 12 amino acids. The retained sequence is limited to the CDR3, 36 bases, with the frame set at the first base. For CDR1 and CDR2, the germline V gene (reference sequence) lists LGHDT and YNNKEL. Notes on this clone: It lacks a known antigen. Per-base qualities were not stored, and no clone one base away is much larger.

TCRbeta CDR3 regions were amplified from genomic DNA using the immunoSEQ Assay, a bias-controlled multiplex PCR. Per the original workflow: The number of nucleated cells in each sample was estimated from the amplification of reference gene primers within the assay. Sequence reads were collapsed and filtered to measure the absolute abundance of every unique TCRbeta CDR3 rearrangement. Productive Simpson clonality was computed per sample as the square root of Simpson's diversity index over productive rearrangements. Not all clones reach the TCRdb copy of this immuneACCESS table, which keeps in-frame sequences only. Checked studies attribute under half of the gap to unresolved V genes and leave the rest unexplained. V and J calls and clone size are as listed in that table; D and trimming were resolved from the DNA. The table for this sample lists approximately 160,000 clones; more than 75% of them were counted only once. The ten biggest clones cover 4.5% to 7.5% of the sample.

Participants in the prospective study were enrolled through a virtual design, were aged 18 to 89 years, and lived in roughly 25 United States geographic areas. In the prospective study, participants were assigned to cohorts based on the clinical history participants reported in a screening survey and a study questionnaire. Recovered participants in ImmuneRACE Cohort 3 were defined by two consecutive negative NP/OP PCR tests, clearance by a healthcare professional, or resolution of symptoms. In the prospective study, mobile phlebotomists collected whole blood, serum and a nasopharyngeal or oropharyngeal swab from each participant. Participants in the prospective study had the option to provide additional blood draws and questionnaires over a roughly two-month period. Blood samples from the prospective study were shipped frozen or at room temperature prior to DNA extraction.

Recombination joined TRBV3-1 (or the pseudogene TRBV3-2) with TRBJ1-6; 7 bases in the junction line up with TRBD1. The specimen was PBMCs or T cells enriched from blood (not recorded which). The source of this sequence is a man aged 40-50 years who had recovered from COVID-19. The DNA sequence follows: TGTGCCAGCAGCCTACCGACAGGGCCCCTCCACTTT. It encodes CASSLPTGPLHF.